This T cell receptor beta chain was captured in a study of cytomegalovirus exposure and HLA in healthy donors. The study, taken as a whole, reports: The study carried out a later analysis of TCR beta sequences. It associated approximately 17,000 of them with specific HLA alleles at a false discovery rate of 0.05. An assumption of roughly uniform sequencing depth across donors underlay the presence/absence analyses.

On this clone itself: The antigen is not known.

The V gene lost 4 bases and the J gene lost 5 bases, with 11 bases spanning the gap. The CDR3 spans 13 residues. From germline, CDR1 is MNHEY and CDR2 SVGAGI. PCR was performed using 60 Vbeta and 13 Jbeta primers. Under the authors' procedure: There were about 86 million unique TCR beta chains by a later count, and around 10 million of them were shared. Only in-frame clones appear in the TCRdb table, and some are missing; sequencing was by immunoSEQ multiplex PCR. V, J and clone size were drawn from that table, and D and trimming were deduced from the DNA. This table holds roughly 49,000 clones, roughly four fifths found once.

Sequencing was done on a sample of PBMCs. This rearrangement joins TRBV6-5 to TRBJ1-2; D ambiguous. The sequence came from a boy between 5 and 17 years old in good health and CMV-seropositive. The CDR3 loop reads CASSLTHYYGYTF. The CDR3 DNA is TGTGCCAGCAGTTTGACACATTATTATGGCTACACCTTC.